Following are 31 T cell receptor beta chains from one sample sequenced in a study of T cells in Graves' hyperthyroidism and ophthalmopathy. There were TCR beta CDR3 regions amplified from RNA transcripts. TCR CDR3 underwent first-round RT-PCR with the HTBI primer set. Using its own MiXCR run on the multiplex PCR reads, TCRdb lists one record per CDR3 protein. The data show some 270,000 distinct CDR3 sequences, more than 20% seen once. The sample was blood. The receptors were sampled from a woman between 40 and 55 years old with Graves' ophthalmopathy.

In this sample, this clonotype turned up many times. CDR3 region: CASSQDPRFEQFF. The DNA of the CDR3 is TGTGCCAGCAGCCAAGATCCGAGATTTGAGCAGTTCTTC. The rearrangement links TRBV4-2 to TRBJ2-1; D is uncertain. Trimming pared 0 bases from V and 9 bases from J, leaving 9 bases between. Germline CDR1 is LGHNA and CDR2 is YNFKEQ. The CDR3 totals 13 residues.

This clonotype has ten or more counts. J is TRBJ1-5 and V is TRBV30, with a tentative D call TRBD1 (5 bases). Trimming cost V 1 base and J 2 bases, with 6 bases left between them. CDR3 length: 13 residues. Germline-derived CDR1 and CDR2 are GTSNPN and SVGIG (reference sequence). This CDR3 is CAWSGGGNQPQHF. Here the CDR3 DNA reads TGTGCCTGGAGTGGGGGGGGCAATCAGCCCCAGCATTTT.

The rearrangement joins TRBV6-2 or TRBV6-3 to TRBJ1-1; 8 bases fit TRBD1. V was pared by 5 bases and J by 1 base, with 9 bases of the junction left unmatched. Per germline, CDR1 MNHEY and CDR2 SVGEGT. The CDR3 is 16 residues long. As DNA, the CDR3 is TGTGCCAGCAGTACGACGATCGACAGGGGGAACACTGAAGCTTTCTTT. Protein sequence: CASSTTIDRGNTEAFF.

The V call is TRBV5-5, the J call TRBJ2-5, with D unclear. The germline V and J ends were trimmed by 3 bases and 2 bases, with 5 bases remaining between them. The CDR3 is made up of 12 amino acids. CDR1 is SGHKS and CDR2 is YYEKEE in the germline V gene (reference sequence). The chain's CDR3 is CASSWMQETQYF. The CDR3 nucleotides are TGTGCCAGCAGCTGGATGCAAGAGACCCAGTACTTC. Complete variable domain (other parts from reference TRBV5-5 and TRBJ2-5): DAGVTQSPTHLIKTRGQQVTLRCSPISGHKSVSWYQQVLGQGPQFIFQYYEKEERGRGNFPDRFSARQFPNYSSELNVNALLLGDSALYLCASSWMQETQYFGPGTRLLVL.

J is TRBJ2-7 and V is TRBV11-2; the match to TRBD1 covers 10 bases. CDR1 is SGHAT, CDR2 FQNNGV, per germline. V lost 6 bases and J lost 0; bases outside the gene matches: 8. CDR3 size: 16 residues. The CDR3 sequence is CASRGTGASTSYEQYF. The CDR3 nucleotides read TGTGCCAGCAGGGGGACAGGGGCCTCCACCTCCTACGAGCAGTACTTC. The whole variable domain, filled in from reference TRBV11-2 and TRBJ2-7, reads EAGVAQSPRYKIIEKRQSVAFWCNPISGHATLYWYQQILGQGPKLLIQFQNNGVVDDSQLPKDRFSAERLKGVDSTLKIQPAKLEDSAVYLCASRGTGASTSYEQYFGPGTRLTVT.

At least ten counts were recorded for this clonotype. The chain carries TRBV9 and TRBJ1-5; 8 bases are a match to TRBD1. Germline CDR1 is SGDLS and CDR2 is YYNGEE. The length of the CDR3 is 14 residues. J gave up 8 bases and V 3 bases, and 7 bases lay outside the gene matches. CDR3 coding DNA: TGTGCCAGCAGCGCCGGACAGGGAAATAAGCCCCAGCATTTT. Protein sequence: CASSAGQGNKPQHF.

In its sample, this clonotype was seen many times. This chain connects TRBV7-2 to TRBJ2-2, with D possibly TRBD2 on 5 matching bases. Germline CDR1 and CDR2: SGHTA and FQGNSA. V was clipped by 0 bases and J by 1 base, with 6 bases between them. The CDR3 has 15 residues. CDR3 sequence (DNA): TGTGCCAGCAGCTTAGCGGGGAGGAACACCGGGGAGCTGTTTTTT. The encoded protein is CASSLAGRNTGELFF.

The J gene is TRBJ2-7, the V gene TRBV27; weak D call: TRBD2 (6 bases). V lost 3 bases, J lost 7 bases, and 13 bases lay in between. The length of the CDR3 is 13 residues. Germline-derived CDR1 and CDR2 are MNHEY and SMNVEV (reference sequence). CDR3 sequence: CASSFRDGGEQYF. Written as DNA, the CDR3 is TGTGCCAGCAGTTTCCGGGATGGAGGGGAGCAGTACTTC.

The sample holds many counts of this clonotype. The chain uses TRBV11-2 and TRBJ2-7; the D gene is possibly TRBD1 (5 bases). The CDR3 sequence is 15 residues long. V was pared by 0 bases and J by 4 bases, with 13 bases between. Germline lookup yields CDR1 SGHAT and CDR2 FQNNGV. This CDR3 is CASSLDLGQGYEQYF. CDR3 bases: TGTGCCAGCAGCTTAGATCTAGGCCAGGGTTACGAGCAGTACTTC.

This clonotype has a count of ten or more. The J gene is TRBJ2-7, the V gene TRBV28, with 7 bases identical to TRBD1. The V gene end was trimmed by 10 bases and the J gene end by 0 bases; junction bases not matched to a gene: 6. The germline V gene has CDR1 MDHEN and CDR2 SYDVKM. This CDR3 is 13 amino acids long. This chain's CDR3 is CATSGTASYEQYF. CDR3 in DNA: TGTGCCACCTCCGGGACAGCCTCCTACGAGCAGTACTTC.

The table lists this clonotype with many counts. This chain connects TRBV28 to TRBJ2-5; 10 bases are shared with TRBD1. After removal of 5 bases from V and 1 base from J, the junction contained 4 bases not matched to a gene. CDR3 size: 15 residues. Germline CDR1 MDHEN, CDR2 SYDVKM. CDR3 nucleotides: TGTGCCAGCAGTGGACAGGGGGAAGGCCAAGAGACCCAGTACTTC. Its protein product is CASSGQGEGQETQYF.

This clonotype was counted many times. This chain links TRBV6-1 with TRBJ1-1; D is unresolved. The CDR3 is 12 amino acids. Trimming left V 5 bases short and J 1 base short, with 5 bases between. CDR1 and CDR2 from the germline V gene are MNHNS and SASEGT. The CDR3 region has the DNA TGTGCCAGCAGTCGGAAGAACACTGAAGCTTTCTTT. The encoded protein is CASSRKNTEAFF.

This clonotype was recorded at least ten times. V usage is TRBV6-5 and J usage is TRBJ1-1; no reliable D call. The V gene lost 5 bases and the J gene lost 1 base, with 8 bases spanning the gap. Germline V lookup: CDR1 MNHEY, CDR2 SVGAGI. This CDR3 spans 13 amino acids. CDR3 sequence reads: CASSHTANTEAFF. CDR3 coding DNA: TGTGCCAGCAGTCATACAGCGAACACTGAAGCTTTCTTT.

This clonotype was seen more than once but under ten times. Sequence at one end of the junction differs from germline and may be a read error. J is TRBJ2-2 and V is TRBV19; weak D call: TRBD2 (8 bases). This CDR3 has 16 amino acids. Germline V gene sequence: CDR1 LNHDA, CDR2 SQIVND (reference sequence). In nucleotides, the CDR3 is TGTGCCAGTAGTCCGGGGGGGACAGTGAACGCCGGGGAGCTGTTTTTT. Its protein is CASSPGGTVNAGELFF.

The V and J genes are TRBV28 and TRBJ2-7; no clear D. The germline CDR1 and CDR2 sequences are MDHEN and SYDVKM. Trimming cost V 7 bases and J 4 bases, with 14 bases left between them. CDR3 length equals 13 residues. Here the CDR3 DNA reads TGTGCCAGCAATGGGGTACCAGGATACGAGCAGTACTTC. It encodes CASNGVPGYEQYF.

In this sample, this clonotype turned up many times. The chain uses TRBV2 and TRBJ1-1; D remains unclear. With 10 bases removed from V and 1 base from J, the gap between germline ends came to 7 bases. The CDR3 loop spans 11 amino acids. CDR1 is SNHLY and CDR2 is FYNNEI in the germline V gene. Written as DNA, the CDR3 is TGTGCCACCCTGGGGAACACTGAAGCTTTCTTT. It specifies CATLGNTEAFF.

This clonotype was seen at least ten times. CDR3 nucleotide sequence: TGTGCCTGTTGCCCGGCGGGAGCTACGAAGACCCAGTACTTC. Its translation: CACCPAGATKTQYF. The V call is TRBV28, the J call TRBJ2-5; 7 bases line up with TRBD2. The CDR3 runs 14 residues. V was pared by 11 bases and J by 6 bases, with 15 bases of the junction left unmatched. Per the germline V gene, CDR1 is MDHEN and CDR2 is SYDVKM.

The V and J genes are TRBV7-9 and TRBJ1-5; D gene ambiguous. Between the trimmed V and J ends, which lost 3 bases and 1 base, there was a span of 4 bases. This CDR3 has 13 amino acids. The germline V gene encodes CDR1 SEHNR and CDR2 FQNEAQ (reference sequence). CDR3 DNA: TGTGCCAGCAGCTTTAAGAGCAATCAGCCCCAGCATTTT. Translating gives CASSFKSNQPQHF.

This clonotype was detected ten times or more. The gene calls are TRBV7-8 and TRBJ1-5; 11 bases align to TRBD1. The CDR3 extends over 14 amino acids. V trimming: 5 bases; J trimming: 7 bases; junction bases outside the gene matches: 4. In germline, CDR1 is SGHVS, CDR2 FQNEAQ. CDR3 coding DNA: TGTGCCAGCAGCCAGGGGACAGGGGGACAGCCCCAGCATTTT. Its translation: CASSQGTGGQPQHF.

This clonotype was seen repeatedly, ten times or more. The V call is TRBV29-1, the J call TRBJ2-7, with D perhaps given as TRBD1 or TRBD2 (5 bases each). Trimming stripped 4 bases from V and 0 bases from J, with 10 bases between. The CDR3 has 13 residues. Germline V gene sequence: CDR1 SQVTM, CDR2 ANQGSEA. The CDR3 protein is CSVAWDPSYEQYF. In DNA, the CDR3 is TGCAGCGTTGCCTGGGACCCCTCCTACGAGCAGTACTTC.

This clonotype was observed a handful of times. The chain recombines TRBV6-1 with TRBJ2-7; D is possibly TRBD1 (5 bases). The CDR3 runs to 13 residues. The V gene's germline CDR1 is MNHNS and CDR2 SASEGT. V lost 11 bases to trimming and J lost 7 bases, with 21 bases between them. The CDR3 region has the DNA TGTGCCGGAAACCAAGGGCAGGGTGAGGAGCAGTACTTC. Translating it yields CAGNQGQGEEQYF.

This clonotype was picked up many times. V usage is TRBV4-2 and J usage is TRBJ2-5; no clear D. The CDR3 loop spans 12 amino acids. CDR1 is LGHNA and CDR2 is YNFKEQ in the germline V gene. Trimming removed 1 base at V and 5 bases at J, with 5 bases between. The DNA of the CDR3 is TGTGCCAGCAGCCAAGGATGGGAGACCCAGTACTTC. It translates to CASSQGWETQYF.

This clonotype appeared many times. This sequence joins TRBV28 and TRBJ2-3; the match to TRBD2 covers 9 bases. CDR1 and CDR2 from the germline V gene are MDHEN and SYDVKM. The CDR3 is made up of 14 amino acids. The V and J ends lost 7 bases and 3 bases, in that order; junction bases with no gene match: 5. Written as DNA, the CDR3 is TGTGCCAGCATTGCGGGAGGGGAAACAGATACGCAGTATTTT. It yields the protein CASIAGGETDTQYF. The entire variable domain, with the rest obtained from reference TRBV28 and TRBJ2-3, is as follows: DVKVTQSSRYLVKRTGEKVFLECVQDMDHENMFWYRQDPGLGLRLIYFSYDVKMKEKGDIPEGYSVSREKKERFSLILESASTNQTSMYLCASIAGGETDTQYFGPGTRLTVL.

This clonotype was recorded only once. The J gene is TRBJ1-1, the V gene TRBV6-1; no definite D call. This CDR3 has 12 amino acids. CDR1 is MNHNS, CDR2 SASEGT, per germline. CDR3 protein: CAEGSQNTEAFF. The DNA of the CDR3 is TGTGCGGAGGGATCCCAGAACACTGAAGCTTTCTTT.

This clonotype came up a few times. The chain is built from TRBV12-3 or TRBV12-4 and TRBJ2-4; the D call may be TRBD1 or TRBD2 (5 bases each). This CDR3 contains 16 residues. Trimming cost V 5 bases and J 0 bases, with 14 bases left between them. CDR3 residues: CASSTPGPLAKNIQYF. CDR3 nucleotides: TGTGCCAGCAGTACGCCGGGACCCCTAGCCAAAAACATTCAGTACTTC.

The genes are TRBV28 and TRBJ1-6, with TRBD1 matching 7 bases. V was pared by 7 bases and J by 6 bases, with 6 bases of the junction left unmatched. The CDR3 runs to 14 residues. Germline CDR1 is MDHEN and CDR2 is SYDVKM. CDR3 in amino acids: CASNLDRTNSPLHF. The CDR3 nucleotides read TGTGCCAGCAACCTGGACAGGACTAATTCACCCCTCCACTTT.

This clonotype was observed many times. This chain joins TRBV20-1 and TRBJ1-5; D is unclear. This CDR3 contains 13 residues. Germline lookup yields CDR1 DFQATT and CDR2 SNEGSKA (reference sequence). V was shortened by 1 base and J by 7 bases, with 11 bases between the two germline ends. CDR3 bases: TGCAGTGCTAGAGTGTTGGGGTACCAGCCCCAGCATTTT. Amino acids: CSARVLGYQPQHF.

This clonotype appeared many times. The chain employs TRBV20-1 and TRBJ1-2, with D perhaps matching TRBD1 (6 bases). Germline V gives CDR1 DFQATT, CDR2 SNEGSKA (reference sequence). The CDR3 has 15 residues. The V and J ends lost 5 bases and 2 bases respectively, with 18 bases between them. The CDR3 nucleotides are TGCAGTGCTTCGACACCACAGGGCTTCAACTATGGCTACACCTTC. Translated, it gives CSASTPQGFNYGYTF.

In its sample, this clonotype was seen many times. The genes are TRBV6-5 and TRBJ2-2, with 11 nucleotides matching TRBD2. Unmatched junction bases numbered 6, after V lost 5 bases and J lost 7 bases. CDR1 MNHEY and CDR2 SVGAGI come from the germline V gene. The CDR3 has 15 amino acids. The CDR3 protein is CASSVLAGVVGELFF. The CDR3 bases are TGTGCCAGCAGTGTACTAGCGGGAGTGGTCGGGGAGCTGTTTTTT.

This clonotype was observed at least ten times. This sequence joins TRBV7-6 and TRBJ1-5; D uncertain. Looked up from germline, CDR1 is SGHVS and CDR2 is FNYEAQ. V was shortened by 1 base and J by 6 bases, with 7 bases between the two germline ends. This CDR3 has 13 residues. The CDR3: CASSLDPGQPQHF. DNA for the CDR3: TGTGCCAGCAGCTTAGACCCAGGTCAGCCCCAGCATTTT.

The CDR3 nucleotides read TGCAGTGCCCGGGACAGGAAACAGTACCAAGAGACCCAGTACTTC. It yields the protein CSARDRKQYQETQYF. V gene TRBV20-1 combines with J gene TRBJ2-5, with TRBD1 matching over 8 bases. The CDR3 is 15 residues long. Germline CDR1 DFQATT, CDR2 SNEGSKA (reference sequence). V was pared by 6 bases and J by 0 bases, with 9 bases of the junction left unmatched.